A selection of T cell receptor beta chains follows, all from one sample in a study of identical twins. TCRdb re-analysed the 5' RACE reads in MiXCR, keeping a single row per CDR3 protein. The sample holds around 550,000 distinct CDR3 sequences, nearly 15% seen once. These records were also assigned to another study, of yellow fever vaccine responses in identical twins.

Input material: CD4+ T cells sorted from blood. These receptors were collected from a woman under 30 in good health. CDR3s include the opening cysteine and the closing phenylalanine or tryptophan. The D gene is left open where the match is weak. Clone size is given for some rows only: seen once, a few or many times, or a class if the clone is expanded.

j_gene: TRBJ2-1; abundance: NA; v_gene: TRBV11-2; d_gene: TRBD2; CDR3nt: TGTGCCAGCAGCCCACGGGGACTAGCGGGGGGCCAATCCTACAATGAGCAGTTCTTC; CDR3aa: CASSPRGLAGGQSYNEQFF
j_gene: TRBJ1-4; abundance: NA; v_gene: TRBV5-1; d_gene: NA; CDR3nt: TGCGCCAGCAGCTTGAATACGGATGAAAAACTGTTTTTT; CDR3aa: CASSLNTDEKLFF
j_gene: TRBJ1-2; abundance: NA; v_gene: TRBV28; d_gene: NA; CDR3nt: TGTGCCAGCAGTTCCCACACAGGAAACTATGGCTACACCTTC; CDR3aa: CASSSHTGNYGYTF
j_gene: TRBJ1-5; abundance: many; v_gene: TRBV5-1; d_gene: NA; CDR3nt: TGCGCCAGCAGCCTAGAAGGGGGTCAGCCCCAGCATTTT; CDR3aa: CASSLEGGQPQHF
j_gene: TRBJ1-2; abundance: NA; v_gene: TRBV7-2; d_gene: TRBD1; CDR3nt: TGTGCCAGCAGCCTACTAGGGGGCGGGGGCTACACCTTC; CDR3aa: CASSLLGGGGYTF
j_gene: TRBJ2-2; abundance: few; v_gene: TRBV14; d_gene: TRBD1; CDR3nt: TGTGCCAGCGGACAGGGCCTCCACACCGGGGAGCTGTTTTTT; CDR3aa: CASGQGLHTGELFF
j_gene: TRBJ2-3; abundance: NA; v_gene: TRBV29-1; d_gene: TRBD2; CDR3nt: TGCAGCGTCCTCCCTGGGGGGGGAGATACGCAGTATTTT; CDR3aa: CSVLPGGGDTQYF
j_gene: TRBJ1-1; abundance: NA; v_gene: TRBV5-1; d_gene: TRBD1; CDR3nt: TGCGCCAGCAGAAACCCTCGCGACAGGGTGGTTACTGAAGCTTTCTTT; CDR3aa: CASRNPRDRVVTEAFF
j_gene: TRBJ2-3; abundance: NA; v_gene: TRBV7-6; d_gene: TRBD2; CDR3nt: TGTGCCAGCAGCCCCGTAGCGGGAAGCACAGATACGCAGTATTTT; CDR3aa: CASSPVAGSTDTQYF
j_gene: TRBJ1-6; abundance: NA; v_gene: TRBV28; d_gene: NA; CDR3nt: TGTGCCAGCAGTTTCCGAAATTCACCCCTCCACTTT; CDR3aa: CASSFRNSPLHF
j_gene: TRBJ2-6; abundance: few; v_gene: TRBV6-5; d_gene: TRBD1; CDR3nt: TGTGCCAGCAGTTACTCGAAAGGGGGCACTGGGGCCAACGTCCTGACTTTC; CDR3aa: CASSYSKGGTGANVLTF
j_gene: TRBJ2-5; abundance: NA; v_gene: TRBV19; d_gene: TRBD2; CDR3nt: TGTGCCAGTAGCCCTAGCGGGAGGGCGCACCAAGAGACCCAGTACTTC; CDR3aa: CASSPSGRAHQETQYF
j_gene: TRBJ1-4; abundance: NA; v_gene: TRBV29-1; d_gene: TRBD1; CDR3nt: TGCAGCGTCCAGGGGGCAACTAATGAAAAACTGTTTTTT; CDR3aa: CSVQGATNEKLFF
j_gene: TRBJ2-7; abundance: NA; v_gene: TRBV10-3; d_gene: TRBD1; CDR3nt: TGTGCCATCAGTGAGCCGGGACAGGGAAGCTCCTACGAGCAGTACTTC; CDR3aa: CAISEPGQGSSYEQYF
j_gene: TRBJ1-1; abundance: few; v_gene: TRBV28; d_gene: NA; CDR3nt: TGTGCCAGCAGTCCCCCGGTCACAAGAGTACGTGAAGCTTTCTTT; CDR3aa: CASSPPVTRVREAFF
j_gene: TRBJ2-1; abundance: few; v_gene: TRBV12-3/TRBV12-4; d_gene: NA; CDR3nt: TGTGCCAGCAGTTTAGGCCAGTTCTCCTACAATGAGCAGTTCTTC; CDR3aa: CASSLGQFSYNEQFF
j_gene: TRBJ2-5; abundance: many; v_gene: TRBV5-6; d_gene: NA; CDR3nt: TGTGCCAGCAGCTTGCGAGAGGAGACCCAGTACTTC; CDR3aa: CASSLREETQYF
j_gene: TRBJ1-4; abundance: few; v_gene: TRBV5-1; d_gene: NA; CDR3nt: TGCGCCAGCAGCCGAGGGGGGTTCAGCGAAAAACTGTTTTTT; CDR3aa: CASSRGGFSEKLFF
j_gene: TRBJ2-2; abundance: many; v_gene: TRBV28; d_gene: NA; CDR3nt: TGTGCCAGCAGTTTAGCCCCTAGGAGGGAGCTGTTTTTT; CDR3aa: CASSLAPRRELFF
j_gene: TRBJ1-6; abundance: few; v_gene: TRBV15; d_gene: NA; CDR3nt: TGTGCCACCAGCAGAGATGTACTGACATCCAGGGACCTCCTAAATTCACCCCTCCACTTT; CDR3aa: CATSRDVLTSRDLLNSPLHF
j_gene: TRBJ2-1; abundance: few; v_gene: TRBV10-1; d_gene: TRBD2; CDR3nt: TGCGCCAGCAGGAGCGGGGGAACCTACAATGAGCAGTTCTTC; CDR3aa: CASRSGGTYNEQFF
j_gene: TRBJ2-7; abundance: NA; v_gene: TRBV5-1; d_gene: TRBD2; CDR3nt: TGCGCCAGCAGCCCGGGGGGGACTAGCGCCGGTTACGAGCAGTACTTC; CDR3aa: CASSPGGTSAGYEQYF
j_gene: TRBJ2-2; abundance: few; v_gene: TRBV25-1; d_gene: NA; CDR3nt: TGTGCCAGCAGTCAAGGGACGGCAACGAACACCGGGGAGCTGTTTTTT; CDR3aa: CASSQGTATNTGELFF
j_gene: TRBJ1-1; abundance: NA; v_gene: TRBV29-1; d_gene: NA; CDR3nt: TGCAGCGTTGCCTTGCAGGGGAGAAGGACTGAAGCTTTCTTT; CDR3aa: CSVALQGRRTEAFF
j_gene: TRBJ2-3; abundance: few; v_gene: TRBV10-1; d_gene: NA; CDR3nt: TGCGCCAGCAGTGAGATCTATTGGGGAGATACGCAGTATTTT; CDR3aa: CASSEIYWGDTQYF
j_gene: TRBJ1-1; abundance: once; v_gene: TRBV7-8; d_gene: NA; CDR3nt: TGTGCCAGCAGCGCAAACCAAAGGAACACTGAAGCTTTCTTT; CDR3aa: CASSANQRNTEAFF
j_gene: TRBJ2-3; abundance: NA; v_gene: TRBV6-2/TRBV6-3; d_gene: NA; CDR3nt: TGTGCCAGCAGTAACCAACTTGGCACAGATACGCAGTATTTT; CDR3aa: CASSNQLGTDTQYF
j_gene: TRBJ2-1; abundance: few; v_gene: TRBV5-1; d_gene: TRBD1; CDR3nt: TGCGCCAGCAGCTCGACTACATTGGACAGGGGTTTAAGGAATGAGCAGTTCTTC; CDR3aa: CASSSTTLDRGLRNEQFF
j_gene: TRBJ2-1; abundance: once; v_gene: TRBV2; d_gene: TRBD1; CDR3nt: TGTGCCAGCACGAGGGGACAGGCCTGGAATGAGCAGTTCTTC; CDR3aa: CASTRGQAWNEQFF
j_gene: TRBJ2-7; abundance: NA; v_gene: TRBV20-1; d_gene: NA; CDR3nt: TGCAGTGCCTCGACCCGGGGAGGACCTCCCTACGACCAGTACTTC; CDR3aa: CSASTRGGPPYDQYF
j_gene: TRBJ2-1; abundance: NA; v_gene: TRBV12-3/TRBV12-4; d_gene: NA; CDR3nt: TGTGCCAGCAGTCAAACCGGGGGTGAGCAGTTCTTC; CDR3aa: CASSQTGGEQFF
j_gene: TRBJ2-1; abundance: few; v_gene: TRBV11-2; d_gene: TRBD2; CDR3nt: TGTGCCAGCAGCTCCCTAGCGGGAAGAGACAATGAGCAGTTCTTC; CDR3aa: CASSSLAGRDNEQFF
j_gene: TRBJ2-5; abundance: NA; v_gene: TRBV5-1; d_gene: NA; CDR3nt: TGCGCCAGCAGCACGGGGTTTGGGACGGGACAAGAGACCCAGTACTTC; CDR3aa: CASSTGFGTGQETQYF
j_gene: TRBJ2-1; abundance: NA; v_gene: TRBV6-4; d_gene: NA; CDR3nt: TGTGCCAGCAGTGACTCCTCCGACCGAAATGAGCAGTTCTTC; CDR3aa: CASSDSSDRNEQFF
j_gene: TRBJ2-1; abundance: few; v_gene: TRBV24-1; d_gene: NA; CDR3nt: TGTGCCACCAGTGAACCTACTAGCTCCGGTGAGCAGTTCTTC; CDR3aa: CATSEPTSSGEQFF
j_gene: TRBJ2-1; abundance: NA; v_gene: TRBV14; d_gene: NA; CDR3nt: TGTGCCAGCAGCCTGTCGTTAGCGCGGAATGAGCAGTTCTTC; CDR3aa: CASSLSLARNEQFF
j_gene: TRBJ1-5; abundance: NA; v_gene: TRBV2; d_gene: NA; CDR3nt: TGTGCCAGCAGTGTTGAGGTCAATCAGCCCCAGCATTTT; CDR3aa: CASSVEVNQPQHF
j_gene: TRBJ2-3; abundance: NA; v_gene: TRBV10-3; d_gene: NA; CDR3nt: TGTGCCATCAGTCCGGGACCAGGCACAGATACGCAGTATTTT; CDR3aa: CAISPGPGTDTQYF
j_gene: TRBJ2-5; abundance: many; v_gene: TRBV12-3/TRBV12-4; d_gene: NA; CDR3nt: TGTGCCAGTGGGACATCCCAAGAGACCCAGTACTTC; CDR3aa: CASGTSQETQYF
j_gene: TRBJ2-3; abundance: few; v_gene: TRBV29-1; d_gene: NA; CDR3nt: TGCAGCGTTGATGGGGCAAAAAGCACAGATACGCAGTATTTT; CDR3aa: CSVDGAKSTDTQYF